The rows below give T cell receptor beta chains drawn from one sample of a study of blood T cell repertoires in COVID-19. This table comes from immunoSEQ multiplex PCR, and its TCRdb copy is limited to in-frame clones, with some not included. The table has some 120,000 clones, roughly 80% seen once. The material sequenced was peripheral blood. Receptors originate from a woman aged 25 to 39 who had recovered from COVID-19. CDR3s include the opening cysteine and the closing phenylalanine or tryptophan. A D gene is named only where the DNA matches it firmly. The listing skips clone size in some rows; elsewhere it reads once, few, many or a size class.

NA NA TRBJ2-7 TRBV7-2 TGTGCCAGCAGCTCTACCTACGAGCAGTACTTC CASSSTYEQYF
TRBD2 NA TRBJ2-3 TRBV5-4 TGTGCCAGCAGCTTAGCCAGCGGGGATGGATATACGCAGTATTTT CASSLASGDGYTQYF
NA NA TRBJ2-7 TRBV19 TGTGCCAGTAGTATTGAGGACGGGACCTACGAGCAGTACTTC CASSIEDGTYEQYF
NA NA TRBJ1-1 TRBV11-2 TGTGCCAGCAGCTTAGATTTCCGTTCGACTGAAGCTTTCTTT CASSLDFRSTEAFF
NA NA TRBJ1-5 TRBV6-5 TGTGCCAGCAACAGGGTCGGTCAGCCCCAGCATTTT CASNRVGQPQHF
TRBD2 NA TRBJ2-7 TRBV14 TGTGCCAGCAGCCAAGCCGGGACTAGCGGGGCCTACGAGCAGTACTTC CASSQAGTSGAYEQYF
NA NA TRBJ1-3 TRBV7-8 TGTGCCAGCAGCCCAGGAAACACCATATATTTT CASSPGNTIYF
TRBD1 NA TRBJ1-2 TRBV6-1 TGTGCCAGCAGTGAACCCTACCGGGACAGAGGAGGGGGCTACACCTTC CASSEPYRDRGGGYTF
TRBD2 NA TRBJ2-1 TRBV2 TGTGCCAGCAGTGAATTCGGCGGGGGTTCCTACAATGAGCAGTTCTTC CASSEFGGGSYNEQFF
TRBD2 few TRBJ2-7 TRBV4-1 TGCGCCAGCAGCCTCGGACTAGCGGGGGAATACGAGCAGTACTTC CASSLGLAGEYEQYF
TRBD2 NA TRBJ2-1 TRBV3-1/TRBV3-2 TGTGCCAGCAGCCTTGGGACTAGCGCCGTGAGGCAGTTCTTC CASSLGTSAVRQFF
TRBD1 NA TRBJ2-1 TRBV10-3 TGTGCCACCACCGTCGGGACAGGTGTCAATGAGCAGTTCTTC CATTVGTGVNEQFF
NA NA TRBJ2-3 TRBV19 TGTGCCAGTAGTCTCCATACTTCTTCCCTCACAGATACGCAGTATTTT CASSLHTSSLTDTQYF
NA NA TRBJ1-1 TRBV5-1 TGCGCCAGCAGGTTGAATGGGGAGGGGGTCACTGAAGCTTTCTTT CASRLNGEGVTEAFF
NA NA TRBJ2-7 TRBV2 TGTGCCAGCAGTGAACAGGGCGCTTCCTACGAGCAGTACTTC CASSEQGASYEQYF
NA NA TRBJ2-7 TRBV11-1 TGTGCCAGCAGAGCTGTCTACGAGCAGTACTTC CASRAVYEQYF
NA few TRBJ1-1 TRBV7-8 TGTGCCAGCAGCGGAGGGACAACGAACACTGAAGCTTTCTTT CASSGGTTNTEAFF
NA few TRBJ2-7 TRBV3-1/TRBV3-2 TGTGCCAGCAGCCAAGAAGTCGGGGGTTACGAGCAGTACTTC CASSQEVGGYEQYF
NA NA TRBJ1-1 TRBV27 TGTGCCAGCGGTCATAAGGGGGGGCACACTGAAGCTTTCTTT CASGHKGGHTEAFF
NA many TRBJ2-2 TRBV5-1 TGCGCCAGCAGCATGGGACATCGGAACACCGGGGAGCTGTTTTTT CASSMGHRNTGELFF
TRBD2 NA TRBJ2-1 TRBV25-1 TGTGCCAGCAGTGGGTGGCCCCTAGCGGGAACGACCAATGAGCAGTTCTTC CASSGWPLAGTTNEQFF
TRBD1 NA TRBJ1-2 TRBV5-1 TGCGCCAGCAGCAAAACAGGGGCGGGAAACTATGGCTACACCTTC CASSKTGAGNYGYTF
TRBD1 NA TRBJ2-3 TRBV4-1 TGCGCCAGCAGCCAAGTAGACAGGGGTGCAGATACGCAGTATTTT CASSQVDRGADTQYF
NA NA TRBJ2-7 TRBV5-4 TGTGCCAGCAGCGACATTACAGGTCCGGCATACTACGAGCAGTACTTC CASSDITGPAYYEQYF
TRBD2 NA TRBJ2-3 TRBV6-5 TGTGCCAGCAAAGAAACTAGCGGGAGCACAGATACGCAGTATTTT CASKETSGSTDTQYF
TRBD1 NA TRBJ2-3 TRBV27 TGTGCCAGCAGTTTCCCATCTGGACAGGGAGGCACAGATACGCAGTATTTT CASSFPSGQGGTDTQYF
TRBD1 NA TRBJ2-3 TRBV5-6 TGTGCCAGCAGCTCGTTAGGGCAGGGGGCTACAGATACGCAGTATTTT CASSSLGQGATDTQYF
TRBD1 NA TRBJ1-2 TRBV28 TGTGTGGCCGGGACAGGGGGCTCTGGCTACACCTTC CVAGTGGSGYTF
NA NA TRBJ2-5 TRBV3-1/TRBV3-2 TGTGCCAGCAGCCAAGGGGGGGCGGGAGCATCGAGCGAGACCCAGTACTTC CASSQGGAGASSETQYF
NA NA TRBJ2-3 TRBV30 TGTGCCTGGAGCCTGGGACTCACAGATACGCAGTATTTT CAWSLGLTDTQYF
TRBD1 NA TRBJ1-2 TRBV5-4 TGTGCCAGCAGCCCTGGGTCCGGGACAGGGGGTGTTGGCTACACCTTC CASSPGSGTGGVGYTF
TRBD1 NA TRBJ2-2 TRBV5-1 TGCGCCAGCAGACCGACAGGGGGCGTTGTCACCGGGGAGCTGTTTTTT CASRPTGGVVTGELFF
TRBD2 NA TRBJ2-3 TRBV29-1 TGCAGCTTCCGGGAGGGCGAGGATACGCAGTATTTT CSFREGEDTQYF
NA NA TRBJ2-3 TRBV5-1 TGCGCCAGCAGGGTCGGGTCAGGGGAGTATTTT CASRVGSGEYF
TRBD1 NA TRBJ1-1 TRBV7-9 TGTGCCAGCAGCTCGCGGACAGGCCGGAAGACTGAAGCTTTCTTT CASSSRTGRKTEAFF
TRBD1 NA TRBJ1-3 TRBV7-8 TGTGCCAGCAGCTTAGCGAAACAGGGGGGAAACACCATATATTTT CASSLAKQGGNTIYF
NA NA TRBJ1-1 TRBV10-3 TGTGCCATCAGTGAATTCGGCCAGGGTGACACTGAAGCTTTCTTT CAISEFGQGDTEAFF
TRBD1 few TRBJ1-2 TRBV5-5 TGTGCCAGCAGCTTCGCGACGGACAGGGGCCAGGGGGGCTACACCTTC CASSFATDRGQGGYTF
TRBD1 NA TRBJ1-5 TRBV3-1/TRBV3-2 TGTGCCAGCAGCCGCGGACAGGCGAATCAGCCCCAGCATTTT CASSRGQANQPQHF
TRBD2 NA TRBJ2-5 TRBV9 TGTGCCAGCAGCCTCGGACTAGCGGGGGTGGAGACCCAGTACTTC CASSLGLAGVETQYF
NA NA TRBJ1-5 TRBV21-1 TGTGCCAGCTACAGCTTCTGTGGAGGTCAGCCCCAGCATTTT CASYSFCGGQPQHF
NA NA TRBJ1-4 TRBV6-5 TGTGCCACCCACGGGGTAGGCGGTGAAAAACTGTTTTTT CATHGVGGEKLFF
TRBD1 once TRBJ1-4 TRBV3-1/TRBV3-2 TGTGCCAGCAGCCTCGACAGGGGAGGTGGGAAACTGTTTTTT CASSLDRGGGKLFF
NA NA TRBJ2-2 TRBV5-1 TGCGCCAGCAGCTTACTAGGCTACAGGGATAACACCGGGGAGCTGTTTTTT CASSLLGYRDNTGELFF
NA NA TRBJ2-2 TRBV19 TGTGCCAGTAGTATGGGGCATAACACCGGGGAGCTGTTTTTT CASSMGHNTGELFF
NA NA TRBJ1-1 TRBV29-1 TGCAGCGCCAGCAGGGATAGGAACACTGAAGCTTTCTTT CSASRDRNTEAFF
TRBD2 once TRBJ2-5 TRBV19 TGTGCCAGTATGAGGGCTAGCGGGTACCAAGAGACCCAGTACTTC CASMRASGYQETQYF
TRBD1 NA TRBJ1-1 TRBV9 TGTGCCAGTGGACAGGGCGGGACTGAAGCTTTCTTT CASGQGGTEAFF
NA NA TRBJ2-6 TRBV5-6 TGTGCCAGCAGCCAACTCATGCCGGGTGACTCTGGGGCCAACGTCCTGACTTTC CASSQLMPGDSGANVLTF
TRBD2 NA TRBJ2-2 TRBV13 TGTGCCAGCAGCTATAGGAGGATTCTAGCGGCATCACCGACCGGGGAGCTGTTTTTT CASSYRRILAASPTGELFF